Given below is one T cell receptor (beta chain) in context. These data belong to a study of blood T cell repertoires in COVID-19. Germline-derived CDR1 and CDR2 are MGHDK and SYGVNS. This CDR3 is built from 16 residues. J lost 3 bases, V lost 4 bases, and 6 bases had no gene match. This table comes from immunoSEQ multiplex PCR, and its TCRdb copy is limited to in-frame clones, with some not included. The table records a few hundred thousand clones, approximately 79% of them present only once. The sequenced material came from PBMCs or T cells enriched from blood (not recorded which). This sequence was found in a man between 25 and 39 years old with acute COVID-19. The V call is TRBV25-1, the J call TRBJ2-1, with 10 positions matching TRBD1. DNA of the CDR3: TGTGCCAGCAGTGGCGGGACAGGGGACCACTACAATGAGCAGTTCTTC. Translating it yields CASSGGTGDHYNEQFF.